Below are 11 T cell receptor beta chains sequenced from a single sample in a study of PD-1 blockade in classical Hodgkin lymphoma. Libraries were prepared by immunoSEQ multiplex PCR; TCRdb keeps only in-frame clonotypes and omits some of them. The sample lists 80,000 to 100,000 clones, 81% occurring once. In every patient, relapse followed autologous stem cell transplantation, while exposure to brentuximab vedotin differed. The specimen comprised peripheral blood mononuclear cells (PBMCs), sampled before the second cycle of nivolumab. The receptors originated from a human donor with classical Hodgkin lymphoma.

V gene TRBV6-5 combines with J gene TRBJ2-1; D not resolved. V was pared by 6 bases and J by 9 bases, with 12 bases between. This CDR3 contains 12 residues. Per germline, CDR1 MNHEY and CDR2 SVGAGI. CDR3 region: CASSYGGAEQFF. DNA of the CDR3: TGTGCCAGCAGCTACGGTGGCGCTGAGCAGTTCTTC.

The chain is built from TRBV7-2 and TRBJ1-1; D remains unclear. The length of the CDR3 is 15 residues. Trimming stripped 2 bases from V and 1 base from J, with 11 bases between. The germline CDR1 and CDR2 sequences are SGHTA and FQGNSA. The CDR3 region has the DNA TGTGCCAGCAGCTTATCGGGCAGCCGGAACACTGAAGCTTTCTTT. This sequence encodes CASSLSGSRNTEAFF.

The genes are TRBV13 and TRBJ1-1; tentatively, D is TRBD1 (5 bases). The CDR3 is made up of 12 amino acids. Trimming shortened V by 5 bases and J by 8 bases, and 12 bases separated the two germline ends. The germline gives CDR1 PRHDT, CDR2 FYEKMQ (reference sequence). CDR3 nucleotide sequence: TGTGCCAGCAGCCGCCGGGACGCAGAAGCTTTCTTT. This sequence encodes CASSRRDAEAFF.

This chain connects TRBV5-1 to TRBJ2-3; D is unresolved. The CDR3 length is 14 residues. Germline values: CDR1 SGHRS, CDR2 YFSETQ. The germline V and J ends were trimmed by 4 bases and 0 bases, with 9 bases remaining between them. CDR3 nucleotides: TGCGCCAGCAGCGGTCGTGCTAGCACAGATACGCAGTATTTT. This encodes CASSGRASTDTQYF.

The chain carries TRBV11-3 and TRBJ2-7; TRBD2 might be the D (7 bases). Germline CDR1 SGHNT, CDR2 YENEEA. Trimming removed 1 base at V and 6 bases at J, with 10 bases between. CDR3 size: 13 residues. CDR3 nucleotide sequence: TGTGCCAGCAGCTTAGTTAGGGGGGGCGAGCAGTACTTC. Translation gives CASSLVRGGEQYF.

The rearrangement links TRBV7-2 to TRBJ1-3; D unresolved. Trimming took 1 base from V and 0 from J, leaving 10 bases between them. The CDR3 consists of 16 residues. Germline V CDR1 and CDR2: SGHTA, FQGNSA. The CDR3 loop reads CASSLGVVRSGNTIYF. The CDR3 DNA reads TGTGCCAGCAGCTTAGGGGTGGTGCGCTCTGGAAACACCATATATTTT.

The chain recombines TRBV15 with TRBJ1-2; D call uncertain. CDR1 LNHNV and CDR2 YYDKDF come from the germline V gene (reference sequence). Trimming cost V 0 bases and J 7 bases, with 12 bases left between them. CDR3 length equals 14 residues. The CDR3 loop is CATSRDLKEAGYTF. The CDR3, as DNA: TGTGCCACCAGCAGAGATCTGAAGGAGGCTGGCTACACCTTC.

This clone was recorded only once. The J gene is TRBJ2-2, the V gene TRBV19; maybe TRBD2 (6 bases). Trimming removed 9 bases from V and 7 bases from J, with 12 bases in between. CDR3 length: 12 amino acids. The V gene's germline CDR1 is LNHDA and CDR2 SQIVND (reference sequence). DNA of the CDR3: TGTGCCAGCCGGGGGACTCGCGGGGAGCTGTTTTTT. Residues: CASRGTRGELFF. The variable domain in full, completed from reference TRBV19 and TRBJ2-2, reads DGGITQSPKYLFRKEGQNVTLSCEQNLNHDAMYWYRQDPGQGLRLIYYSQIVNDFQKGDIAEGYSVSREKKESFPLTVTSAQKNPTAFYLCASRGTRGELFFGEGSRLTVL.

The CDR3 region has the DNA TGTGCCAGCAGTTTATTCAAGGGGGCTTCAGAGACCCAGTACTTC. Translation gives CASSLFKGASETQYF. The gene calls are TRBV27 and TRBJ2-5; 7 positions agree with TRBD1. Germline CDR1 is MNHEY and CDR2 is SMNVEV (reference sequence). This CDR3 has 15 amino acids. The junction had 6 bases not matched to a gene; V was cut back by 1 base and J by 4 bases.

The chain recombines TRBV10-3 with TRBJ2-7; weak D call: TRBD1 (6 bases). Trimming pared 0 bases from V and 12 bases from J, leaving 12 bases between. Looked up from germline, CDR1 is ENHRY and CDR2 is SYGVKD. The length of the CDR3 is 12 residues. The CDR3 sequence is CAISESGTRGYF. CDR3 nucleotides: TGTGCCATCAGTGAGTCGGGGACAAGGGGGTACTTC.

The rearrangement joins TRBV7-2 to TRBJ2-7, with D tentatively TRBD2 (6 bases). This CDR3 is 11 amino acids long. Germline-derived CDR1 and CDR2 are SGHTA and FQGNSA. V gave up 5 bases and J gave up 7 bases, with 9 bases separating them. CDR3 in amino acids: CASSRSGEQYF. The CDR3 DNA is TGTGCCAGCAGCCGAAGCGGGGAGCAGTACTTC.